This record concerns one T cell receptor (beta chain) sequence. Its specific antigen is unknown. Base qualities are not recorded, but no much larger clone differs from it by a single base. This sample stems from a study of T-cell memory formation after mild COVID-19 (dated by TCRdb to the early 2020s). With respect to the entire study: TCR sequence clusters from the two donors were largely donor specific. Longitudinal TCRalpha and TCRbeta repertoire sequencing tracked T-cell clones expanding and contracting after mild COVID-19 in two donors. The cohort was made up of two young adult volunteers, one female and one male, who were previously healthy. Paper-wide results and their limitations: Only two mild cases were covered in the study, and larger cohorts including severe cases with pre-infection samples were considered necessary. Clones contracting from day 15 to 85 had balanced CD4/CD8 phenotypes, while a second wave expanding from day 15 to 37 was biased towards CD4+. Some responding clones were found in pre-infection memory, which suggests that pre-existing cross-reactive memory T cells took part in the SARS-CoV-2 response. Contracting CD4+ clones were found mainly in CM and EM memory subsets, while CD8+ clones were enriched in EMRA. SARS-CoV-2 specificity was not confirmed for the second-wave clones peaking on day 37.

Ficoll-Paque density gradient centrifugation was the method used to isolate PBMCs. The instrument given in TCRdb is Illumina NovaSeq 6000. TCRalpha and TCRbeta cDNA libraries were built by 5'RACE with constant-segment primers, adding sample barcodes and unique molecular identifiers. RNA was extracted from every sample with Trizol reagent. Library amplification was performed in two PCR steps, and a second sample barcode and Illumina TruSeq adapters were introduced in the second step. Libraries were sequenced on an Illumina NovaSeq with 2 x 150 bp paired-end reads. As for the authors' bioinformatics: Demultiplexing of reads and collapsing into UMI-guided consensus sequences were performed with migec v1.2.7. Using mixcr v2.1.11, UMI consensuses were aligned to TRA and TRB V and J templates and then assembled into clonotypes. Clonotypes were classified as expanded or contracted when called significant by both edgeR and NoisET, with noise models trained on biological replicates. For edgeR calls, a false discovery rate-adjusted p below 0.01 and a log2 fold-change threshold of 1 were applied. As an exploratory analysis of dynamics, max-normalized trajectories of the 1000 most abundant clonotypes were examined by PCA with hierarchical clustering. Separately sequenced CD4+ and CD8+ repertoires were used to assign a CD4 or CD8 phenotype to each responding clone. TCRdb reprocessed the public reads (quality trimming at Q25 with fastp, clone calling with MiXCR) and kept in-frame beta chains. Every distinct CDR3 protein forms one entry, paired with its most common genes and DNA. For this entry, the V and J calls and clone size follow TCRdb and not the study's own pipeline. The sample data list roughly 350,000 distinct CDR3 sequences, and around 27% of these were observed just once. Roughly 12% of the sample goes to the ten largest clones.

The germline ends are 13 bases apart after V is trimmed by 2 bases and J by 3 bases. The germline V gene encodes CDR1 KGHSH and CDR2 LQKENI. The CDR3 spans 15 residues, from the cysteine through the phenylalanine. Just CDR3 DNA is preserved here, 45 bases in frame from base 1. The sample consisted of PBMCs or a T cell subset sorted from them (not recorded which). The chain links TRBV18 with TRBJ2-5, and possibly TRBD2, on 5 matching bases. This clonotype was obtained from an adult woman who had mild COVID-19 (a few samples of this study predate the infection). The sample titles of this study are shuffled in the database, so cell type and time point are left out; the donor was told from shared clones. The CDR3 amino acid sequence is: CASSPVELAEETQYF. The DNA sequence reads TGTGCCAGCTCACCAGTGGAGCTAGCTGAAGAGACCCAGTACTTC.